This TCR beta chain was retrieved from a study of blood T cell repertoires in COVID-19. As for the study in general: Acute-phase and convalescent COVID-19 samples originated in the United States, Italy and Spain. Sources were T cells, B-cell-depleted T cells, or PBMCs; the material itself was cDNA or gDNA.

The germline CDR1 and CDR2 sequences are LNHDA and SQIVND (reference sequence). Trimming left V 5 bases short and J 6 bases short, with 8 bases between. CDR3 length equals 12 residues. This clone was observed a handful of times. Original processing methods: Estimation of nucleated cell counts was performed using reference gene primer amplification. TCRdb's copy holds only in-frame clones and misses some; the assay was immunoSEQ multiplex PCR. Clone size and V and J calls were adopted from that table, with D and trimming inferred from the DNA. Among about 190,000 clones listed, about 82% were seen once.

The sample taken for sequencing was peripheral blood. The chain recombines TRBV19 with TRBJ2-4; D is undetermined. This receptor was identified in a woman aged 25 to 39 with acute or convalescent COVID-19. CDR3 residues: CASSLQRNIQYF. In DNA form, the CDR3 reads TGTGCCAGTAGTTTACAAAGAAACATTCAGTACTTC.